The rows below give T cell receptor beta chains drawn from one sample of a study of blood T cell repertoires in COVID-19. TCRdb's table, derived via immunoSEQ multiplex PCR, lists solely in-frame clones and lacks some. In the table there are roughly 160,000 clones, approximately 86% of which are singletons. Material: peripheral blood. These receptors originate from a man aged 60 to 75 with acute or convalescent COVID-19. Each CDR3 is given with its conserved first and last residue. D genes are given only for firm matches. Clone size appears in some rows only: once, few, many, or a class for an expanded clone.

-	TRBJ2-4	TRBV25-1	TRBD2	TGTGCCAGCAGTCCAAGCGGGAGGGTTTTTGGTGACATTCAGTACTTC	CASSPSGRVFGDIQYF
-	TRBJ1-2	TRBV27	-	TGTGCCAGCAGTCCTTTAGCGGCCCTCGGGGGCTACACCTTC	CASSPLAALGGYTF
once	TRBJ1-2	TRBV9	TRBD1	TGTGCCAGCAGCGGACAGGGGTACTATGGCTACACCTTC	CASSGQGYYGYTF
-	TRBJ2-1	TRBV2	TRBD2	TGTGCCAGCAGTGAAAGGGATCTGGCGGGAGGCGGGTACAATGAGCAGTTCTTC	CASSERDLAGGGYNEQFF
-	TRBJ2-6	TRBV9	-	TGTGCCAGCAGCGCAGTGACCCAGGGCTCTGGGGCCAACGTCCTGACTTTC	CASSAVTQGSGANVLTF
-	TRBJ1-1	TRBV7-3	-	TGTGCCAGCAGCTTAAACAGGGTTAATGAAGCTTTCTTT	CASSLNRVNEAFF
-	TRBJ2-7	TRBV4-1	-	TGCGCCAGCAGCCAAGAATACAGGTACGAGCAGTACTTC	CASSQEYRYEQYF
-	TRBJ2-3	TRBV4-2	TRBD2	TGTGCCAGCAGCCAAGATTTGACTAGCGGTAGCACAGATACGCAGTATTTT	CASSQDLTSGSTDTQYF
-	TRBJ1-5	TRBV19	-	TGTGCCAGTAGTAACATACAGGGCACTACGATCGGGCAGCCCCAGCATTTT	CASSNIQGTTIGQPQHF
-	TRBJ1-1	TRBV11-1	TRBD1	TGTGCCAGCAGCTTAGCGATAAACAGGGGCATGGGCACTGAAGCTTTCTTT	CASSLAINRGMGTEAFF
-	TRBJ2-2	TRBV27	-	TGTGCCAGCAGTCCTAACACCGGGGAGCTGTTTTTT	CASSPNTGELFF
-	TRBJ2-7	TRBV6-5	-	TGTGCCAGCAGTCCGGACAGATTCGGTGAGCAGTACTTC	CASSPDRFGEQYF
once	TRBJ2-7	TRBV6-2/TRBV6-3	-	TGTGCCAGCAGCCTTTCTAGCTACGAGCAGTACTTC	CASSLSSYEQYF
-	TRBJ1-2	TRBV29-1	-	TGCAGCGTTGAAGGTGCAGGGGCCACAAACTATGGCTACACCTTC	CSVEGAGATNYGYTF
once	TRBJ2-1	TRBV28	TRBD1	TGTGCCTCGACAGGGGGCTACAATGAGCAGTTCTTC	CASTGGYNEQFF
-	TRBJ1-1	TRBV3-1/TRBV3-2	TRBD1	TGTGCCAGCAGCCCGATCTATCAGGGGGCCTCGAACACTGAAGCTTTCTTT	CASSPIYQGASNTEAFF
-	TRBJ2-7	TRBV5-5	-	TGTGCCAGCAGCCCACGCGGCGGGGCGGTCTCCTACGAGCAGTACTTC	CASSPRGGAVSYEQYF
-	TRBJ1-1	TRBV7-9	-	TGTGCCAGCAGCTTAGCAGGCGGGGGCACTGAAGCTTTCTTT	CASSLAGGGTEAFF
-	TRBJ1-1	TRBV2	TRBD1	TGTGCCAGCAGCCCGACAGGGACGGCTGTAGCTTTCTTT	CASSPTGTAVAFF
-	TRBJ1-6	TRBV20-1	-	TGCAGTGCTAGTGACCTCCGCCGGGAGGAGAATTCACCCCTCCACTTT	CSASDLRREENSPLHF
-	TRBJ1-1	TRBV4-1	TRBD1	TGCGCCAGCAGCCGGGAAACAGGGGGTGGCGGCACTGAAGCTTTCTTT	CASSRETGGGGTEAFF
-	TRBJ1-6	TRBV28	TRBD1	TGTGCCAGCAGGCTCAGGGGGCATTATTCACCCCTCCACTTT	CASRLRGHYSPLHF
-	TRBJ2-2	TRBV2	-	TGTGCCAGCAGTGATGCGGGTTCCGGGGAGCTGTTTTTT	CASSDAGSGELFF
-	TRBJ2-4	TRBV3-1/TRBV3-2	-	TGTGCCAGCAGCCAAGTCTCGGACTGGTACCGAGGAGCCAAAAACATTCAGTACTTC	CASSQVSDWYRGAKNIQYF
-	TRBJ2-7	TRBV7-9	TRBD1	TGTGCCAGCAGCACCCCCGGGACAGGGGTCTACGAGCAGTACTTC	CASSTPGTGVYEQYF
-	TRBJ2-5	TRBV6-5	-	TGTGCCAGCTCCCACAGGACCCAGTACTTC	CASSHRTQYF
-	TRBJ2-5	TRBV5-1	-	TGCGCCAGCAGGCTTTCGGAAGAGACCCAGTACTTC	CASRLSEETQYF
-	TRBJ2-1	TRBV6-4	TRBD2	TGTGCCAGCAGTGACCGCGGGTTGACTAGCGGAACCAATGAGCAGTTCTTC	CASSDRGLTSGTNEQFF
-	TRBJ1-5	TRBV6-1	-	TGTGCCAGCAGTGAATCAAGCCAGCCCCAGCATTTT	CASSESSQPQHF
-	TRBJ1-6	TRBV5-1	TRBD1	TGCGCCAGCAGCTTGGATGTTGACAGGGGTTGGAGTTCACCCCTCCACTTT	CASSLDVDRGWSSPLHF
-	TRBJ2-7	TRBV28	-	TGTGCCAGCAGTCGGGGCGGGGGCCTCTCCTACGAGCAGTACTTC	CASSRGGGLSYEQYF
-	TRBJ1-1	TRBV6-5	TRBD1	TGTGCCAGCAGTTACTCGGGCTGGACAGGCACTGAAGCTTTCTTT	CASSYSGWTGTEAFF
-	TRBJ1-6	TRBV3-1/TRBV3-2	-	TGTGCCAGCAGCCAACCATTTCAGGGTGGTGCCAATTCACCCCTCCACTTT	CASSQPFQGGANSPLHF
-	TRBJ2-1	TRBV4-1	TRBD2	TGCGCCAGCAGCCAAGATGGGGGGGGATACAATGAGCAGTTCTTC	CASSQDGGGYNEQFF
-	TRBJ1-5	TRBV6-6	-	TGTGCCAGTTCGATGCGGGCGGATCAGCCCCAGCATTTT	CASSMRADQPQHF
-	TRBJ1-1	TRBV7-3	-	TGTGCCAGCAGCTTAACCGAGGACACTGAAGCTTTCTTT	CASSLTEDTEAFF